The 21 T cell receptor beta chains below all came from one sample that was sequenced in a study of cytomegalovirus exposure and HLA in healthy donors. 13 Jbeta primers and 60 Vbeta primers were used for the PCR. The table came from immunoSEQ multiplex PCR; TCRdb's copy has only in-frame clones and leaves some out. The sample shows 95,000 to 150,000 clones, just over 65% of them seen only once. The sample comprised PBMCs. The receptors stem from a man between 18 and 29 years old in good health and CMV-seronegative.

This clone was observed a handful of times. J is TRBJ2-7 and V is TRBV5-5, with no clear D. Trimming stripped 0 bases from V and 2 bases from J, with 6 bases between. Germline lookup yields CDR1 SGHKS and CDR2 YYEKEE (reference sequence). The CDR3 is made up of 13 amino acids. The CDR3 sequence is CASSLEAAYEQYF. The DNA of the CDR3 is TGTGCCAGCAGCTTGGAGGCGGCCTACGAGCAGTACTTC.

CDR3 sequence (DNA): TGTGCCATCAGTGATTCCGGGACAGGGATCTACGAGCAGTACTTC. Encoded protein: CAISDSGTGIYEQYF. The chain uses TRBV10-3 and TRBJ2-7; 9 bases agree with TRBD1. This CDR3 has 15 amino acids. CDR1 and CDR2 (germline): ENHRY, SYGVKD. Trimming at V came to 3 bases and at J to 3 bases, leaving 6 bases not matched to a gene.

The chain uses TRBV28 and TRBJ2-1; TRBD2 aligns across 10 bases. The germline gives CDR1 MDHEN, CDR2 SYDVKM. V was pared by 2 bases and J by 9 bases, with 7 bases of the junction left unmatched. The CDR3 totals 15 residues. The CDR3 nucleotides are TGTGCCAGCAGTTTAATAGCGGGAGGCCGGGGTGAGCAGTTCTTC. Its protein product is CASSLIAGGRGEQFF. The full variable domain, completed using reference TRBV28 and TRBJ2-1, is DVKVTQSSRYLVKRTGEKVFLECVQDMDHENMFWYRQDPGLGLRLIYFSYDVKMKEKGDIPEGYSVSREKKERFSLILESASTNQTSMYLCASSLIAGGRGEQFFGPGTRLTVL.

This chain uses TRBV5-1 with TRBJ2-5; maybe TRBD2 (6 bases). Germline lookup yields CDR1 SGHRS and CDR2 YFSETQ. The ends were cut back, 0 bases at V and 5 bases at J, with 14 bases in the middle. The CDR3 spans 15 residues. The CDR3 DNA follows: TGCGCCAGCAGCTTGGGTGGGACGGGAGCGGAGACCCAGTACTTC. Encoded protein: CASSLGGTGAETQYF.

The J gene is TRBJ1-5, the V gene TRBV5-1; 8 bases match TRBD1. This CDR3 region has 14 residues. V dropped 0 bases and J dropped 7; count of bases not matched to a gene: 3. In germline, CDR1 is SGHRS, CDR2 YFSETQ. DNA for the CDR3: TGCGCCAGCAGCTTGGGGACAGGGTTGCAGCCCCAGCATTTT. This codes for CASSLGTGLQPQHF.

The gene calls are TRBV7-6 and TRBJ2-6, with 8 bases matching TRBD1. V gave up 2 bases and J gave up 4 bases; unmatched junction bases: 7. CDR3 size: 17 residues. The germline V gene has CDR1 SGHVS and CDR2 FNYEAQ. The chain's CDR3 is CASSLRDRRPGANVLTF. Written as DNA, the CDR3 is TGTGCCAGCAGCTTAAGGGACAGGCGGCCCGGGGCCAACGTCCTGACTTTC.

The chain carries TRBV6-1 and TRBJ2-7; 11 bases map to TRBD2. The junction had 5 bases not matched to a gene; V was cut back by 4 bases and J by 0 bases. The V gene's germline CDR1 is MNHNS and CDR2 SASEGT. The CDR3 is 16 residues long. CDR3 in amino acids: CASSVSSGGSSYEQYF. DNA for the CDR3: TGTGCCAGCAGTGTATCTAGCGGGGGGAGCTCCTACGAGCAGTACTTC.

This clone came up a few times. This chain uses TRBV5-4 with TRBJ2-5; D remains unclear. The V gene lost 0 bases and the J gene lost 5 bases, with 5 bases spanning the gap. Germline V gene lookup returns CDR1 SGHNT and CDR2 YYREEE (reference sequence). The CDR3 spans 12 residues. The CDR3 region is CASSLELETQYF. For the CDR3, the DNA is TGTGCCAGCAGCTTGGAGCTTGAGACCCAGTACTTC. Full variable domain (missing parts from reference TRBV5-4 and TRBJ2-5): ETGVTQSPTHLIKTRGQQVTLRCSSQSGHNTVSWYQQALGQGPQFIFQYYREEENGRGNFPPRFSGLQFPNYSSELNVNALELDDSALYLCASSLELETQYFGPGTRLLVL.

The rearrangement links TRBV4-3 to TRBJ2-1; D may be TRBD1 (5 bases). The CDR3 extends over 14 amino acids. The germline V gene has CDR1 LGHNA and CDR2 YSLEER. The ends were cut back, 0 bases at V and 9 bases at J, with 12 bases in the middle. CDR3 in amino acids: CASSQEGRVGEQFF. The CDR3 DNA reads TGCGCCAGCAGCCAAGAGGGCAGGGTGGGTGAGCAGTTCTTC.

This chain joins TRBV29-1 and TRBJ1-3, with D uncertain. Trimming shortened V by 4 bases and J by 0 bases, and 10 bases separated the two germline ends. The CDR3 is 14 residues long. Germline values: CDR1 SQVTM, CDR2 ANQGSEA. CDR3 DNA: TGCAGCGTTGCAGGCCGGAACTCTGGAAACACCATATATTTT. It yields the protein CSVAGRNSGNTIYF.

The CDR3 region is CASKYGGSTDTQYF. The CDR3 nucleotides read TGTGCCAGCAAATACGGAGGGAGCACAGATACGCAGTATTTT. The gene calls are TRBV28 and TRBJ2-3; perhaps TRBD2 as D (6 bases). The germline CDR1 and CDR2 sequences are MDHEN and SYDVKM. Trimming stripped 7 bases from V and 0 bases from J, with 11 bases between. This CDR3 comprises 14 residues.

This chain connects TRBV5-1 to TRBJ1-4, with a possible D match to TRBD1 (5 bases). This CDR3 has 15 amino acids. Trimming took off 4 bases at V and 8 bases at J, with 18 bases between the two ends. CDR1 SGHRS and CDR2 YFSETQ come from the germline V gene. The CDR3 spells CASSPLFSGGEKLFF. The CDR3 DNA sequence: TGCGCCAGCAGCCCACTGTTCAGTGGGGGGGAAAAACTGTTTTTT.

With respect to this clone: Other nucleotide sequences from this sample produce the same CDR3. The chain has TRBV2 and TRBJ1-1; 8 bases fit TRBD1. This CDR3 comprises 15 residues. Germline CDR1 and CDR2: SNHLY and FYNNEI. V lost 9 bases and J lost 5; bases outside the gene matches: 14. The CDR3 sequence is CARRGQGKGKTEAFF. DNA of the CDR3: TGTGCCAGGAGAGGACAGGGAAAGGGGAAAACTGAAGCTTTCTTT.

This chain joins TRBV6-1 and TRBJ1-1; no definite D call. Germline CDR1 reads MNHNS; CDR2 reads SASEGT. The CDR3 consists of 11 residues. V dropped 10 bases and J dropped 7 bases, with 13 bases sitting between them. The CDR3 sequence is CATTGIHEAFF. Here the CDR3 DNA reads TGTGCCACTACCGGTATCCATGAAGCTTTCTTT.

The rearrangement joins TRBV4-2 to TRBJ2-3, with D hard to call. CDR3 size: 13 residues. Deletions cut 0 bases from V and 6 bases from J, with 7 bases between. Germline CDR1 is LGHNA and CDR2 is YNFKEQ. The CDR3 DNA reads TGTGCCAGCAGCCAAGATTTCGGGGATACGCAGTATTTT. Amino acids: CASSQDFGDTQYF.

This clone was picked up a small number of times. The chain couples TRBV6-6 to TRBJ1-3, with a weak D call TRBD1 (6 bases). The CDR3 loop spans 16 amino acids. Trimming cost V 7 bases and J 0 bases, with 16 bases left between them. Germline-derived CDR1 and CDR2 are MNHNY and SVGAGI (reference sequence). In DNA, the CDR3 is TGTGCCAGCACAGGTATTCCGGACAGCTCTGGAAACACCATATATTTT. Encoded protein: CASTGIPDSSGNTIYF.

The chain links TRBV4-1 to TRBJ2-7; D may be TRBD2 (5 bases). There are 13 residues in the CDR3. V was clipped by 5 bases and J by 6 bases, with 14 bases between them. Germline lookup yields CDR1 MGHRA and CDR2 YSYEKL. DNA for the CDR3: TGCGCCAGCAGCGGGAGTCGGTTTGGCGAGCAGTACTTC. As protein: CASSGSRFGEQYF.

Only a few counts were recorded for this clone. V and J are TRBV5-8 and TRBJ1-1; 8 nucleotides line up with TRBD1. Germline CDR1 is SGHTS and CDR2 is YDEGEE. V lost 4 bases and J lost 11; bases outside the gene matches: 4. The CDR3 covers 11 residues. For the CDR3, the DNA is TGTGCCAGCAGCCACAGGACAGGGGCTTTCTTT. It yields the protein CASSHRTGAFF.

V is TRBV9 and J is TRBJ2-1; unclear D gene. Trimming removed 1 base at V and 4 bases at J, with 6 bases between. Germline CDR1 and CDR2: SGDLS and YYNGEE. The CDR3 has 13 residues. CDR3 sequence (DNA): TGTGCCAGCAGCGTATCCATTTACAATGAGCAGTTCTTC. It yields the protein CASSVSIYNEQFF.

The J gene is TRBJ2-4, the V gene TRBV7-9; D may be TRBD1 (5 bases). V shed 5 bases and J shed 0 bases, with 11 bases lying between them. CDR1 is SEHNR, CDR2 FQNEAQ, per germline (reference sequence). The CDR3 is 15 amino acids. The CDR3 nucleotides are TGTGCCAGCAGCCCGGTGGGGCTAGCCAAAAACATTCAGTACTTC. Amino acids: CASSPVGLAKNIQYF.

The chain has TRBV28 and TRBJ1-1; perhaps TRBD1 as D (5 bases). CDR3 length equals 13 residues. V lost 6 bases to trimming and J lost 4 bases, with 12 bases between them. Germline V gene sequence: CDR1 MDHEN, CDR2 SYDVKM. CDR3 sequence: CASSRGQITEAFF. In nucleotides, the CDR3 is TGTGCCAGCAGCCGTGGACAAATCACTGAAGCTTTCTTT.